This T cell receptor (beta chain) originates from a study of identical twins. Study results and caveats: Cross-sectional statistical analysis was relied on for the conclusions, without the same donors being followed. Zero-insertion analyses might be partly confounded by invariant T cells like MAIT and iNKT.

Template switching introduced a universal primer site, and the cDNA bore unique molecular identifiers. TCRdb re-called the 5' RACE reads with MiXCR, one entry per CDR3 protein. This sample yields roughly 1,500,000 distinct CDR3 sequences, of which 32% are seen a single time; about 0.27% belongs to the top ten. Worth noting for this clonotype: Its antigen is undetermined.

Healthy Caucasians provided all donations. CDR1 and CDR2 from the germline V gene are LGHDT and YNNKEL (reference sequence). Between the trimmed V and J ends, which lost 8 bases and 0 bases, there was a span of 20 bases. This CDR3 is built from 17 residues. J is TRBJ1-5 and V is TRBV3-1; the D gene is possibly TRBD1 (6 bases). This receptor was identified in a newborn girl in good health. The source material was cord blood. As DNA, the CDR3 is TGTGCCAGCGGACCAAGCCAGGGGCCGTATAGCAATCAGCCCCAGCATTTT. It translates to CASGPSQGPYSNQPQHF. The full variable domain, its missing parts supplied by reference TRBV3-1 and TRBJ1-5, is DTAVSQTPKYLVTQMGNDKSIKCEQNLGHDTMYWYKQDSKKFLKIMFSYNNKELIINETVPNRFSPKSPDKAHLNLHINSLELGDSAVYFCASGPSQGPYSNQPQHFGDGTRLSIL.